This T cell receptor (beta chain) is from a study of PD-1 blockade in classical Hodgkin lymphoma. General study points: Newly diagnosed patients had baseline TCR diversity that was reportedly lower than that of healthy donors. Those starting nivolumab under 1 year post-ASCT were excluded. Complete responders possessed baseline diversity comparable to newly diagnosed patients.

V was shortened by 4 bases and J by 0 bases, with 9 bases between the two germline ends. The CDR3 contains 15 residues. The germline gives CDR1 PRHDT, CDR2 FYEKMQ (reference sequence). Time point noted: cycle 4 day 1 (C4D1), after less than 7 weeks of nivolumab. Relapse was seen in all patients after autologous stem cell transplantation, and brentuximab vedotin exposure was variable. Researchers used magnetic negative selection to pull out pure CD4+ T cells from thawed PBMCs. Clones were read by immunoSEQ multiplex PCR, and TCRdb kept only the in-frame ones, dropping some. This sample carries around 28,000 clones, 85% to 90% of them seen once, and the ten largest clones take approximately 0.45%. Comments on this clone: Its antigen is unknown.

This TCR came from a human donor with classical Hodgkin lymphoma. The rearrangement links TRBV13 to TRBJ2-2, with D unresolved. The sample was CD4+ T cells from blood, taken before the fourth cycle of nivolumab. CDR3 DNA: TGTGCCAGCAGCTCCTTAACAACGAACACCGGGGAGCTGTTTTTT. Translation: CASSSLTTNTGELFF. Filled out from reference TRBV13 and TRBJ2-2, the complete variable domain reads AAGVIQSPRHLIKEKRETATLKCYPIPRHDTVYWYQQGPGQDPQFLISFYEKMQSDKGSIPDRFSAQQFSDYHSELNMSSLELGDSALYFCASSSLTTNTGELFFGEGSRLTVL.